The 15 T cell receptor beta chains below were found in one sample sequenced in a study of cytomegalovirus exposure and HLA in healthy donors (dated by TCRdb to 2016 to 2017). Receptor amplification or capture employed the immunoSEQ multiplex PCR assay. A mixture of 60 forward primers for TCR Vbeta segments and 13 reverse primers for TCR Jbeta segments was used in the multiplex PCR. This immuneACCESS table, as held by TCRdb, lists in-frame sequences with V and J called but not all clones. Of the missing ones, under half trace to an unresolved V gene in checked studies; the others have no known cause. In all, the sample holds 150,000 to 200,000 clones, and roughly 80% of those were seen once. Around 5% of the sample is in the top ten clones. The sample comprised PBMCs. The origin of the receptors is a young man in good health and CMV-seronegative.

The chain is built from TRBV4-1 and TRBJ2-7; 8 positions agree with TRBD2. CDR3 size: 15 residues. CDR1 is MGHRA, CDR2 YSYEKL, per germline. The trim removed 1 base at V and 4 bases at J, leaving 6 bases unmatched. CDR3 sequence reads: CASSQGVAGRYEQYF. Written as DNA, the CDR3 is TGCGCCAGCAGCCAAGGGGTAGCGGGAAGGTACGAGCAGTACTTC.

V and J are TRBV19 and TRBJ2-6; D possibly corresponds to TRBD1 (5 bases). Trimming removed 1 base from V and 1 base from J, with 8 bases in between. This CDR3 contains 16 residues. From germline, CDR1 is LNHDA and CDR2 SQIVND (reference sequence). The CDR3 nucleotides read TGTGCCAGTAGTATAGTAAGGGGATCTGGGGCCAACGTCCTGACTTTC. Translated: CASSIVRGSGANVLTF.

The chain links TRBV29-1 to TRBJ2-7; possibly TRBD1 for D (5 bases). This CDR3 spans 14 amino acids. Looked up from germline, CDR1 is SQVTM and CDR2 is ANQGSEA. V was clipped by 7 bases and J by 7 bases, with 23 bases between them. The CDR3 region is CSARPKDKVREQYF. The CDR3, as DNA: TGCAGCGCCCGACCTAAGGACAAGGTCAGGGAGCAGTACTTC.

The J gene is TRBJ1-1, the V gene TRBV5-1; D is possibly TRBD1 (5 bases). Germline V gene lookup returns CDR1 SGHRS and CDR2 YFSETQ. Trimming left V 0 bases short and J 2 bases short, with 11 bases between. This CDR3 comprises 15 residues. The CDR3 DNA sequence: TGCGCCAGCAGCTTGGCGAACAGGCATAACACTGAAGCTTTCTTT. Protein product: CASSLANRHNTEAFF.

This chain uses TRBV30 with TRBJ1-3; a weak D match, TRBD1 (5 bases). The V end was cut by 1 base, the J end by 6 bases, with 19 bases between. CDR3 size: 16 residues. Looked up from germline, CDR1 is GTSNPN and CDR2 is SVGIG (reference sequence). The chain's CDR3 is CAWSDRQGAPSNTIYF. CDR3 DNA: TGTGCCTGGAGTGATCGGCAGGGCGCGCCTTCAAACACCATATATTTT.

The chain joins TRBV7-2 to TRBJ1-2, with D hard to call. The CDR3 runs to 14 residues. V lost 4 bases and J lost 2, with 11 bases in between. Germline V gene lookup returns CDR1 SGHTA and CDR2 FQGNSA. CDR3 in amino acids: CASSSDSQNYGYTF. The CDR3, as DNA: TGTGCCAGCAGCTCGGACTCGCAGAACTATGGCTACACCTTC.

The chain carries TRBV2 and TRBJ2-7; 7 bases are shared with TRBD1. This CDR3 comprises 12 residues. Germline-derived CDR1 and CDR2 are SNHLY and FYNNEI. V lost 6 bases, J lost 3 bases, and 2 bases stayed unmatched. The CDR3 sequence: CASRDRSYEQYF. Here the CDR3 DNA reads TGTGCCAGCAGGGACAGGAGCTACGAGCAGTACTTC. The whole variable domain, remainder taken from reference TRBV2 and TRBJ2-7, is EPEVTQTPSHQVTQMGQEVILRCVPISNHLYFYWYRQILGQKVEFLVSFYNNEISEKSEIFDDQFSVERPDGSNFTLKIRSTKLEDSAMYFCASRDRSYEQYFGPGTRLTVT.

The rearrangement uses TRBV28 and TRBJ2-2; no firm D call. The CDR3 is 12 amino acids. Deletions cut 7 bases from V and 1 base from J, with 4 bases between. In germline, CDR1 is MDHEN, CDR2 SYDVKM. Here the CDR3 reads CASTLNTGELFF. In DNA form, the CDR3 reads TGTGCCAGCACCCTGAACACCGGGGAGCTGTTTTTT. The full variable domain, rest sourced from reference TRBV28 and TRBJ2-2, is DVKVTQSSRYLVKRTGEKVFLECVQDMDHENMFWYRQDPGLGLRLIYFSYDVKMKEKGDIPEGYSVSREKKERFSLILESASTNQTSMYLCASTLNTGELFFGEGSRLTVL.

The chain has TRBV14 and TRBJ2-4, with 8 bases fitting TRBD2. V lost 4 bases to trimming and J lost 6 bases; unmatched junction nucleotides: 8. The germline CDR1 and CDR2 sequences are SGHDN and FVKESK. This CDR3 has 15 amino acids. For the CDR3, the DNA is TGTGCCAGCAGCCCGAGCGGGGGAGGATCAAACATTCAGTACTTC. Protein product: CASSPSGGGSNIQYF.

The chain employs TRBV11-1 and TRBJ2-7; D perhaps matches TRBD1 (6 bases). CDR1 SGHAT and CDR2 FQDESV come from the germline V gene (reference sequence). The CDR3 extends over 16 amino acids. With 5 bases removed from V and 2 bases from J, the gap between germline ends came to 19 bases. Here the CDR3 DNA reads TGTGCCAGCAGCGCCGACCGGGACATCTATCCCTACGAGCAGTACTTC. It encodes CASSADRDIYPYEQYF.

The chain carries TRBV5-1 and TRBJ2-1, with 8 positions matching TRBD2. This CDR3 spans 15 amino acids. The V gene end was trimmed by 0 bases and the J gene end by 9 bases; junction bases not matched to a gene: 8. Germline CDR1 reads SGHRS; CDR2 reads YFSETQ. This chain's CDR3 is CASSLGPAGVSEQFF. The CDR3 nucleotides read TGCGCCAGCAGCTTGGGTCCAGCGGGAGTCAGTGAGCAGTTCTTC.

V gene TRBV2 combines with J gene TRBJ1-5; no clear D gene. The CDR3 is 15 residues long. CDR1 SNHLY and CDR2 FYNNEI come from the germline V gene. Trimming removed 4 bases from V and 5 bases from J, with 15 bases in between. The CDR3 protein is CASSVILAAHQPQHF. CDR3 DNA sequence: TGTGCCAGCAGTGTAATTCTCGCCGCGCATCAGCCCCAGCATTTT.

The chain joins TRBV6-6 to TRBJ1-3; D not certain. The germline V gene encodes CDR1 MNHNY and CDR2 SVGAGI (reference sequence). Trimming took off 6 bases at V and 2 bases at J, with 17 bases between the two ends. The CDR3 has 16 amino acids. The CDR3 loop reads CASSTSGEGPGNTIYF. CDR3 in DNA: TGTGCCAGCAGCACCTCCGGGGAAGGACCTGGAAACACCATATATTTT.

This chain connects TRBV2 to TRBJ1-3; perhaps TRBD1 as D (5 bases). Germline V CDR1 and CDR2: SNHLY, FYNNEI. Trimming took 10 bases from V and 4 from J, leaving 14 bases between them. The length of the CDR3 is 13 residues. The CDR3 DNA sequence: TGTGCCACCCAGGGATTCGGGGGAAACACCATATATTTT. Protein product: CATQGFGGNTIYF.

As DNA, the CDR3 is TGTGCCAGCAGTTTATGGGAAGCGCTCTCTGGAAACACCATATATTTT. Residues: CASSLWEALSGNTIYF. The genes are TRBV28 and TRBJ1-3; no reliable D call. V dropped 0 bases and J dropped 0 bases, with 9 bases sitting between them. The CDR3 consists of 16 residues. Germline V gives CDR1 MDHEN, CDR2 SYDVKM.